These 13 T cell receptor beta chains share one sample of origin, sequenced in a study of OX40 agonist ivuxolimab in advanced cancers. TCRdb's table, derived via immunoSEQ multiplex PCR, lists solely in-frame clones and lacks some. The top ten hold about 18% of the sample, which has tens of thousands of clones, about nine tenths seen once. The material was CD4+ or CD8+ T cells sorted from blood, obtained in a trial of the OX40 agonist ivuxolimab. All receptors derive from an adult with an advanced solid tumor such as melanoma, head and neck, liver or kidney cancer.

The V gene is TRBV10-3, the J gene TRBJ2-1; 7 nucleotides line up with TRBD2. This CDR3 is built from 14 residues. Losses at the gene ends were 9 bases for V and 5 bases for J; bases not matched to a gene: 10. The germline gives CDR1 ENHRY, CDR2 SYGVKD. The CDR3 loop is CAIGTSAGHNEQFF. In DNA form, the CDR3 reads TGTGCCATTGGTACTAGCGCCGGACACAATGAGCAGTTCTTC.

The J gene is TRBJ2-5, the V gene TRBV7-9; D remains unclear. The J call could be wrong; TRBJ2-7 is a better fit for the DNA end. Looked up from germline, CDR1 is SEHNR and CDR2 is FQNEAQ (reference sequence). CDR3 size: 14 residues. Written as DNA, the CDR3 is TGTGCCAGCAGCTTAGCGCTAATGGACTACGAGCAGTACTTC. It yields the protein CASSLALMDYEQYF.

On this clone: Mismatch with germline at one junction end may stem from a read error. V is TRBV30 and J is TRBJ2-2, with 8 positions matching TRBD2. Germline CDR1 GTSNPN, CDR2 SVGIG (reference sequence). The CDR3 length is 14 residues. This chain's CDR3 is CARSGRLNTGELFF. The CDR3 DNA is TGTGCCCGGAGCGGGAGACTTAACACCGGGGAGCTGTTTTTT.

V usage is TRBV27 and J usage is TRBJ2-7; no reliable D call. The CDR3 spans 14 residues. Germline CDR1 is MNHEY and CDR2 is SMNVEV (reference sequence). V shed 2 bases and J shed 3 bases, with 11 bases lying between them. The CDR3 loop is CASSLDPYVYEQYF. CDR3 DNA: TGTGCCAGCAGTTTAGACCCCTACGTCTACGAGCAGTACTTC.

The chain recombines TRBV5-8 with TRBJ2-2, with D possibly matching TRBD2 (5 bases). Trimming left V 2 bases short and J 3 bases short, with 14 bases between. Germline values: CDR1 SGHTS, CDR2 YDEGEE. CDR3 length: 16 residues. CDR3 region: CASSFDLEEDTGELFF. DNA of the CDR3: TGTGCCAGCAGCTTCGACTTGGAGGAGGACACCGGGGAGCTGTTTTTT.

The chain carries TRBV28 and TRBJ2-2; possibly TRBD2 for D (5 bases). Germline V lookup: CDR1 MDHEN, CDR2 SYDVKM. V gave up 7 bases and J gave up 5 bases, with 23 bases separating them. This CDR3 is built from 17 residues. Here the CDR3 reads CASKRRWFVAYTGELFF. In DNA, the CDR3 is TGTGCCAGCAAACGGCGTTGGTTCGTAGCGTATACCGGGGAGCTGTTTTTT.

This sequence joins TRBV18 and TRBJ2-5; TRBD1 might be the D (5 bases). CDR1 is KGHSH and CDR2 is LQKENI in the germline V gene. V lost 3 bases and J lost 4, with 18 bases in between. The CDR3 is made up of 16 amino acids. The CDR3 nucleotides are TGTGCCAGCTCACCCGACGGACCAGGGCGGTCAGAGACCCAGTACTTC. Translation gives CASSPDGPGRSETQYF.

The V call is TRBV5-6, the J call TRBJ1-5; the D is unclear. The CDR3 spans 14 residues. V was clipped by 3 bases and J by 0 bases, with 7 bases between them. CDR1 and CDR2 from the germline V gene are SGHDT and YYEEEE. This chain's CDR3 is CASSYGDSNQPQHF. The CDR3 bases are TGTGCCAGCAGCTACGGTGATAGCAATCAGCCCCAGCATTTT.

This sequence joins TRBV11-1 and TRBJ1-2; 9 positions agree with TRBD1. Per germline, CDR1 SGHAT and CDR2 FQDESV (reference sequence). The CDR3 has 15 amino acids. V lost 3 bases to trimming and J lost 2 bases; unmatched junction nucleotides: 4. CDR3 in amino acids: CASSFSDRGNYGYTF. In nucleotides, the CDR3 is TGTGCCAGCAGCTTCTCGGACAGGGGAAACTATGGCTACACCTTC.

The count of this clone is one. The chain uses TRBV9 and TRBJ2-7; 7 nucleotides agree with TRBD1. The V gene end was trimmed by 3 bases and the J gene end by 2 bases; junction bases not matched to a gene: 8. The CDR3 covers 15 residues. The V gene's germline CDR1 is SGDLS and CDR2 YYNGEE. The CDR3 reads CASSEDTGETYEQYF. CDR3 in DNA: TGTGCCAGCAGCGAAGATACAGGGGAGACCTACGAGCAGTACTTC.

This clone is labeled medium-sized. V is TRBV13 and J is TRBJ2-7; no definite D call. Trimming pared 5 bases from V and 0 bases from J, leaving 8 bases between. The CDR3 totals 13 residues. Germline V gene data show CDR1 as PRHDT and CDR2 as FYEKMQ (reference sequence). CDR3 in amino acids: CASSPLYSYEQYF. The CDR3 nucleotides are TGTGCCAGCAGCCCCCTCTACTCCTACGAGCAGTACTTC. Drawing the rest from reference TRBV13 and TRBJ2-7, the complete variable domain is AAGVIQSPRHLIKEKRETATLKCYPIPRHDTVYWYQQGPGQDPQFLISFYEKMQSDKGSIPDRFSAQQFSDYHSELNMSSLELGDSALYFCASSPLYSYEQYFGPGTRLTVT.

The chain recombines TRBV7-8 with TRBJ1-2, with no clear D. This CDR3 contains 14 residues. Germline CDR1 reads SGHVS; CDR2 reads FQNEAQ. V gave up 1 base and J gave up 1 base, with 7 bases separating them. The CDR3 coding sequence is TGTGCCAGCAGCTTAGGCGGAATTAACTATGGCTACACCTTC. Translating it yields CASSLGGINYGYTF.

This clone was recorded once. The V and J genes are TRBV6-6 and TRBJ2-7; D is unresolved. Per germline, CDR1 MNHNY and CDR2 SVGAGI (reference sequence). CDR3 length: 14 residues. Trimming left V 2 bases short and J 2 bases short, with 10 bases between. The CDR3 DNA follows: TGTGCCAGCAGTTACGCTGGCTCCACCTACGAGCAGTACTTC. It translates to CASSYAGSTYEQYF.